These T cell receptor beta chains were read from a single sample in a study of blood T cell repertoires in COVID-19. Here immunoSEQ multiplex PCR was the method, and the copy in TCRdb shows in-frame clones only, minus some. The table has 80,000 to 95,000 clones, just over 85% seen once. Sequencing input: peripheral blood. These receptor sequences come from a man aged 45-60 years with active or convalescent COVID-19. CDR3s include the opening cysteine and the closing phenylalanine or tryptophan. Fields, in order: CDR3 DNA, CDR3 protein, clone size, V gene, D gene, J gene, CDR3 length. The D gene is left open where the match is weak. Part of the rows lack a size; the others show once, few, many or a class for expanded clones.

CDR3nt: TGTGCCAGCAGCCGTCTGACTAGCGGGGGATACAATGAGCAGTTCTTC; CDR3aa: CASSRLTSGGYNEQFF; abundance: -; v_gene: TRBV9; d_gene: TRBD2; j_gene: TRBJ2-1; len: 16
CDR3nt: TGTGCCAGCAGCTCGGGAAGCTCCTACAATGAGCAGTTCTTC; CDR3aa: CASSSGSSYNEQFF; abundance: -; v_gene: TRBV7-6; d_gene: -; j_gene: TRBJ2-1; len: 14
CDR3nt: TGCGCCAGCAGCCAAGGCCAGGGTCAGCCCCAGCATTTT; CDR3aa: CASSQGQGQPQHF; abundance: -; v_gene: TRBV4-1; d_gene: -; j_gene: TRBJ1-5; len: 13
CDR3nt: TGTGCCACTCGTGAACAGGACGTAGCCTACGAGCAGTACTTC; CDR3aa: CATREQDVAYEQYF; abundance: many; v_gene: TRBV19; d_gene: -; j_gene: TRBJ2-7; len: 14
CDR3nt: TGTGCCACCAGCCCAGGTCCGGTAGCGGGAAGACTTAGCACAGATACGCAGTATTTT; CDR3aa: CATSPGPVAGRLSTDTQYF; abundance: -; v_gene: TRBV15; d_gene: TRBD2; j_gene: TRBJ2-3; len: 19
CDR3nt: TGTGCCAGCAGTCACGGGACAGCTCGCGGTTTCAATCAGCCCCAGCATTTT; CDR3aa: CASSHGTARGFNQPQHF; abundance: once; v_gene: TRBV28; d_gene: TRBD1; j_gene: TRBJ1-5; len: 17
CDR3nt: TGCGCCAGCAGCGGTGGACAGGGCGGGGAGACCCAGTACTTC; CDR3aa: CASSGGQGGETQYF; abundance: -; v_gene: TRBV5-1; d_gene: TRBD1; j_gene: TRBJ2-5; len: 14
CDR3nt: TGTGCCAGCAGTGAATATGTAAATTCACCCCTCCACTTT; CDR3aa: CASSEYVNSPLHF; abundance: once; v_gene: TRBV25-1; d_gene: -; j_gene: TRBJ1-6; len: 13
CDR3nt: TGTGCCAGCAGCTTAGCAGGGCATAGCAATCAGCCCCAGCATTTT; CDR3aa: CASSLAGHSNQPQHF; abundance: -; v_gene: TRBV5-4; d_gene: -; j_gene: TRBJ1-5; len: 15
CDR3nt: TGCAGCGTTGAAAGGGCAGGGGGCCGGACCGGGGAGCTGTTTTTT; CDR3aa: CSVERAGGRTGELFF; abundance: -; v_gene: TRBV29-1; d_gene: TRBD1; j_gene: TRBJ2-2; len: 15
CDR3nt: TGCGCCAGCAGCTTGTGGGGTGGGACAGGCACTGAAGCTTTCTTT; CDR3aa: CASSLWGGTGTEAFF; abundance: -; v_gene: TRBV5-1; d_gene: TRBD1; j_gene: TRBJ1-1; len: 15
CDR3nt: TGTGCCAGCAGGCAGGGGAATCAGCCCCAGCATTTT; CDR3aa: CASRQGNQPQHF; abundance: -; v_gene: TRBV25-1; d_gene: -; j_gene: TRBJ1-5; len: 12
CDR3nt: TGTGCCAGCAGTTACGGGGCGGGACGTTCAGAGACCCAGTACTTC; CDR3aa: CASSYGAGRSETQYF; abundance: -; v_gene: TRBV6-5; d_gene: -; j_gene: TRBJ2-5; len: 15
CDR3nt: TGTGCCAGCAGTTACTCGGGACAGATTAACACTGAAGCTTTCTTT; CDR3aa: CASSYSGQINTEAFF; abundance: -; v_gene: TRBV6-5; d_gene: TRBD1; j_gene: TRBJ1-1; len: 15
CDR3nt: TGTGCCAGCAGCCCAAGGACAGGCCTGGGGGAGCAGTACTTC; CDR3aa: CASSPRTGLGEQYF; abundance: -; v_gene: TRBV7-9; d_gene: TRBD1; j_gene: TRBJ2-7; len: 14
CDR3nt: TGTGCCACCAAGGGACACCCAAAATTTCCTACTGGGGCCAACGTCCTGACTTTC; CDR3aa: CATKGHPKFPTGANVLTF; abundance: -; v_gene: TRBV19; d_gene: -; j_gene: TRBJ2-6; len: 18
CDR3nt: TGTGCCAGCAGTGCCAGGCGGGGGAATGAGCAGTTCTTC; CDR3aa: CASSARRGNEQFF; abundance: -; v_gene: TRBV6-2/TRBV6-3; d_gene: TRBD2; j_gene: TRBJ2-1; len: 13
CDR3nt: TGCGCCAGCAGCGTAAAGGGACAGGGCTACGAGCAGTACTTC; CDR3aa: CASSVKGQGYEQYF; abundance: -; v_gene: TRBV5-1; d_gene: TRBD1; j_gene: TRBJ2-7; len: 14
CDR3nt: TGTGCCAGCAGATCTCCGGGACAGGGGCCCTACGAGCAGTACTTC; CDR3aa: CASRSPGQGPYEQYF; abundance: -; v_gene: TRBV7-8; d_gene: TRBD1; j_gene: TRBJ2-7; len: 15
CDR3nt: TGTGCCAGCTCAGACCAAGAGACCCAGTACTTC; CDR3aa: CASSDQETQYF; abundance: -; v_gene: TRBV12-3/TRBV12-4; d_gene: -; j_gene: TRBJ2-5; len: 11
CDR3nt: TGTGCCAGAAGCTTGGGATCAGGGGCCGACGAGCAGTACTTC; CDR3aa: CARSLGSGADEQYF; abundance: -; v_gene: TRBV5-3; d_gene: -; j_gene: TRBJ2-7; len: 14
CDR3nt: TGTGCCAGCAGCTCCCCGCGGGGGGCGCCTAATGAAAAACTGTTTTTT; CDR3aa: CASSSPRGAPNEKLFF; abundance: -; v_gene: TRBV11-3; d_gene: -; j_gene: TRBJ1-4; len: 16
CDR3nt: TGTGCCAGCAGCCCAAGGGTGGGAGTAGGCAATGAGCAGTTCTTC; CDR3aa: CASSPRVGVGNEQFF; abundance: -; v_gene: TRBV4-2; d_gene: -; j_gene: TRBJ2-1; len: 15
CDR3nt: TGTGCCTGGACCGGAAGGACAGGTTGGGCGACCGGGGAGCTGTTTTTT; CDR3aa: CAWTGRTGWATGELFF; abundance: -; v_gene: TRBV30; d_gene: TRBD1; j_gene: TRBJ2-2; len: 16
CDR3nt: TGTGCCAGCAGGCGCGGACAGGGGGCCTACGAGCAGTACTTC; CDR3aa: CASRRGQGAYEQYF; abundance: -; v_gene: TRBV5-5; d_gene: TRBD1; j_gene: TRBJ2-7; len: 14
CDR3nt: TGTGCCAGCAGCCTGACTTTAGCGGGAGACTACGAGCAGTACTTC; CDR3aa: CASSLTLAGDYEQYF; abundance: -; v_gene: TRBV4-2; d_gene: TRBD2; j_gene: TRBJ2-7; len: 15
CDR3nt: TGTGCCAGCAGCTTTCTGCGGGGGGACACAGATACGCAGTATTTT; CDR3aa: CASSFLRGDTDTQYF; abundance: -; v_gene: TRBV5-8; d_gene: TRBD2; j_gene: TRBJ2-3; len: 15
CDR3nt: TGTGCCAGCAGCCGCGGACTAGCGGGATCATACAATGAGCAGTTCTTC; CDR3aa: CASSRGLAGSYNEQFF; abundance: -; v_gene: TRBV11-3; d_gene: TRBD2; j_gene: TRBJ2-1; len: 16
CDR3nt: TGTGCCACCAGTGACAGGGGCAACGCGAACACCGGGGAGCTGTTTTTT; CDR3aa: CATSDRGNANTGELFF; abundance: once; v_gene: TRBV24-1; d_gene: -; j_gene: TRBJ2-2; len: 16
CDR3nt: TGTGCCAGTAGTAACCAGGGGTTCCCTATCAATGAGCAGTTCTTC; CDR3aa: CASSNQGFPINEQFF; abundance: once; v_gene: TRBV19; d_gene: -; j_gene: TRBJ2-1; len: 15
CDR3nt: TGCGCCAGCAGCCAAGCCTCCGGGACAGGGGGTGAAAAACTGTTTTTT; CDR3aa: CASSQASGTGGEKLFF; abundance: -; v_gene: TRBV4-1; d_gene: TRBD1; j_gene: TRBJ1-4; len: 16
CDR3nt: TGTGCCAGCAGCTTAGGCGACGCGGGAATTTACTATGGCTACACCTTC; CDR3aa: CASSLGDAGIYYGYTF; abundance: -; v_gene: TRBV7-9; d_gene: -; j_gene: TRBJ1-2; len: 16
CDR3nt: TGTGCCAGCAGTTCCGGACTAGCGGACTACAATGAGCAGTTCTTC; CDR3aa: CASSSGLADYNEQFF; abundance: -; v_gene: TRBV6-5; d_gene: TRBD2; j_gene: TRBJ2-1; len: 15
CDR3nt: TGTGCCAGCAGCCAAGATCAGGGGTTTAACTATGGCTACACCTTC; CDR3aa: CASSQDQGFNYGYTF; abundance: -; v_gene: TRBV3-1/TRBV3-2; d_gene: -; j_gene: TRBJ1-2; len: 15
CDR3nt: TGTGCCAGCAGTTACTCGAACAGGGAGGGAAACACCATATATTTT; CDR3aa: CASSYSNREGNTIYF; abundance: -; v_gene: TRBV6-5; d_gene: -; j_gene: TRBJ1-3; len: 15
CDR3nt: TGTGCCAGCAGCCCCACGCGGTCGTACGGAGAGACCCAGTACTTC; CDR3aa: CASSPTRSYGETQYF; abundance: -; v_gene: TRBV3-1/TRBV3-2; d_gene: -; j_gene: TRBJ2-5; len: 15
CDR3nt: TGCGCCAGCAGTTCCCACCACAGGAGCTCTCTCGCTTCCCTTAATTCACCCCTCCACTTT; CDR3aa: CASSSHHRSSLASLNSPLHF; abundance: -; v_gene: TRBV10-2; d_gene: -; j_gene: TRBJ1-6; len: 20